The 7 T cell receptor beta chains reported below all come from one sample, sequenced in a study of sequential checkpoint blockade in melanoma. Noted treatment: randomized to nivolumab then ipilimumab (arm A) or the reverse (arm B). Repertoires were generated with immunoSEQ multiplex PCR, while TCRdb's copy carries only in-frame clones and drops some. The data hold about 7,000 clones, with under 30% observed a single time. The source material was tumor tissue (inferred from file names), sampled from a patient given nivolumab and ipilimumab in sequence. The receptors shown here come from a human donor with melanoma.

The chain recombines TRBV18 with TRBJ2-1; D is uncertain. V gave up 3 bases and J gave up 6 bases, with 12 bases separating them. This CDR3 region has 14 residues. Germline CDR1 reads KGHSH; CDR2 reads LQKENI. The CDR3 protein is CASSPSVSSNEQFF. DNA of the CDR3: TGTGCCAGCTCACCGTCGGTGAGTTCCAATGAGCAGTTCTTC.

By sample fraction, this clone is medium-sized. The J gene is TRBJ2-7, the V gene TRBV11-3; 7 bases match TRBD2. Germline assignment: CDR1 SGHNT and CDR2 YENEEA. V trimming: 1 base; J trimming: 5 bases; junction bases outside the gene matches: 5. CDR3 length: 14 residues. In DNA form, the CDR3 reads TGTGCCAGCAGCTTAGGGCGGGGGACGGACGAGCAGTACTTC. Encoded protein: CASSLGRGTDEQYF.

This clone was picked up a small number of times. The gene calls are TRBV6-8 and TRBJ2-5; 10 nucleotides agree with TRBD2. CDR3 length: 17 residues. V shed 4 bases, J shed 0 bases, and the junction held 8 bases outside the gene matches. The germline CDR1 and CDR2 sequences are MNHGY and SAAAGT. CDR3 sequence (DNA): TGTGCCAGCAGTTCTCTAGCGGGAGACCATTACCAAGAGACCCAGTACTTC. Its translation: CASSSLAGDHYQETQYF.

The sample holds a few counts of this clone. The chain has TRBV6-8 and TRBJ2-2, with 9 bases matching TRBD1. Germline CDR1 MNHGY, CDR2 SAAAGT. V trimming: 7 bases; J trimming: 7 bases; junction bases outside the gene matches: 7. The CDR3 contains 14 residues. CDR3 sequence (DNA): TGTGCCAGCAACTGGGACAGGGAGGGCGGGGAGCTGTTTTTT. It translates to CASNWDREGGELFF.

The count of this clone is one. The CDR3 is CASSWNGRDGELFF. DNA of the CDR3: TGCGCCAGCAGCTGGAACGGGAGAGACGGGGAGCTGTTTTTT. The gene calls are TRBV5-1 and TRBJ2-2; the D gene is possibly TRBD2 (6 bases). CDR3 length: 14 residues. The germline gives CDR1 SGHRS, CDR2 YFSETQ. The V and J ends lost 3 bases and 7 bases respectively, with 13 bases between them.

V and J are TRBV15 and TRBJ2-5; 9 nucleotides align to TRBD1. CDR3 size: 20 residues. Germline lookup yields CDR1 LNHNV and CDR2 YYDKDF (reference sequence). The ends lost 0 bases at V and 2 bases at J; junction bases unmatched: 16. CDR3 residues: CATSRDDFEQGAQVQETQYF. In DNA, the CDR3 is TGTGCCACCAGCAGAGATGACTTCGAACAGGGGGCGCAGGTACAAGAGACCCAGTACTTC.

The V gene is TRBV23-1, the J gene TRBJ2-5, with unresolved D. TRBV23-1 is an open reading frame whose function is uncertain. The germline V and J ends were trimmed by 6 bases and 2 bases, with 10 bases remaining between them. This CDR3 contains 13 residues. CDR3 nucleotide sequence: TGCGCCAGCAGCATTAGTCAACAAGAGACCCAGTACTTC. The encoded protein is CASSISQQETQYF.